This T cell receptor beta chain was obtained from a study of cytomegalovirus exposure and HLA in healthy donors. The ends were cut back, 1 base at V and 7 bases at J, with 13 bases in the middle. Germline CDR1 is MGHRA and CDR2 is YSYEKL. The CDR3 spans 14 residues. General study findings and limits: A few CMV-associated chains proved CMV antigen-specific in vitro. Presence/absence analyses assumed roughly uniform sequencing depth across donors.

Points on this clone: Its antigen is undetermined.

The primer mix had 60 Vbeta and 13 Jbeta primers. Clones were read by immunoSEQ multiplex PCR, and TCRdb kept only the in-frame ones, dropping some. This table holds 100,000 to 150,000 clones, about 11% found once. The gene calls are TRBV4-1 and TRBJ2-5, with TRBD2 as a possible D gene (5 bases). This receptor was taken from a woman aged 18-29 years in good health and CMV-seropositive. The source material was PBMCs. For the CDR3, the DNA is TGCGCCAGCAGCCAAGGACTCCTGGCGGGGACCCAGTACTTC. Amino acid sequence: CASSQGLLAGTQYF.